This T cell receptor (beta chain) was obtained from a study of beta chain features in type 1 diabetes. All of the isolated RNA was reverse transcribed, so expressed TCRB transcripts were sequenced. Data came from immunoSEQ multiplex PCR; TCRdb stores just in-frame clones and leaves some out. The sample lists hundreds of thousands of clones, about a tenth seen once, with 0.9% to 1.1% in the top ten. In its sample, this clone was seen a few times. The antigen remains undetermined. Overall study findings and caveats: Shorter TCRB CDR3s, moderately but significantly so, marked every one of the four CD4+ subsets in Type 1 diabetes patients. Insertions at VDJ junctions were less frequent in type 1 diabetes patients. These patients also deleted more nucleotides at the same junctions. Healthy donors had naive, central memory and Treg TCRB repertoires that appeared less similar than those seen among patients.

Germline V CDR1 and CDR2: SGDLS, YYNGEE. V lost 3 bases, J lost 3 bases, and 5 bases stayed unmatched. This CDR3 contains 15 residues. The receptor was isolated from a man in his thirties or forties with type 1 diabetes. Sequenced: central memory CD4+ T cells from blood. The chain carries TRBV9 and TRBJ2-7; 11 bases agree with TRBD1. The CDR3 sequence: CASSATGTGGYEQYF. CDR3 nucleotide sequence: TGTGCCAGCAGCGCTACCGGGACAGGGGGCTACGAGCAGTACTTC.